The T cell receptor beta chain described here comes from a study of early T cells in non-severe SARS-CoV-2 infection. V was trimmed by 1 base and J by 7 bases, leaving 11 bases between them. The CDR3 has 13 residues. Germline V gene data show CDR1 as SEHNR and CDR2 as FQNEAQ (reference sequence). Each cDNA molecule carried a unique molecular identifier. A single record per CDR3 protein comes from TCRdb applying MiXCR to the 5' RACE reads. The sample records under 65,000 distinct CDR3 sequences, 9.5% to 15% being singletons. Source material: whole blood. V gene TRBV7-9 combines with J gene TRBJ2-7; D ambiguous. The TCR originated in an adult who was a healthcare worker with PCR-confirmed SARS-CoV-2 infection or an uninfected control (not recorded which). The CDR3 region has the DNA TGTGCCAGCAGCTTAGGACCACCTTTTGAGCAGTACTTC. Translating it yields CASSLGPPFEQYF.